The 5 T cell receptor beta chains in this list originate from one sample, sequenced in a study of cytomegalovirus exposure and HLA in healthy donors. 60 Vbeta and 13 Jbeta primers were used in PCR. TCRdb's table, derived via immunoSEQ multiplex PCR, lists solely in-frame clones and lacks some. In the table there are fewer than 200,000 clones, around 82% of which are singletons. Specimen: PBMCs. The receptors originated from a male donor in good health and CMV-seronegative.

The chain uses TRBV30 and TRBJ2-7, with 9 nucleotides matching TRBD1. The V gene end was trimmed by 0 bases and the J gene end by 5 bases; junction bases not matched to a gene: 5. CDR1 and CDR2 (germline): GTSNPN, SVGIG (reference sequence). The CDR3 length is 14 residues. As DNA, the CDR3 is TGTGCCTGGAGTGTTGGGACAGGGACCCACGAGCAGTACTTC. Translating it yields CAWSVGTGTHEQYF.

This chain uses TRBV11-2 with TRBJ1-2; D not resolved. CDR3 length: 15 amino acids. The V end was cut by 0 bases, the J end by 3 bases, with 11 bases between. The germline V gene has CDR1 SGHAT and CDR2 FQNNGV. CDR3 nucleotides: TGTGCCAGCAGCTTAGAAGTCAGAGGCCACTATGGCTACACCTTC. Translated: CASSLEVRGHYGYTF. Using reference TRBV11-2 and TRBJ1-2 for the parts outside the CDR3, the full variable domain is EAGVAQSPRYKIIEKRQSVAFWCNPISGHATLYWYQQILGQGPKLLIQFQNNGVVDDSQLPKDRFSAERLKGVDSTLKIQPAKLEDSAVYLCASSLEVRGHYGYTFGSGTRLTVV.

J is TRBJ2-5 and V is TRBV7-9; TRBD1 aligns across 9 bases. The V and J ends lost 5 bases and 7 bases, in that order; junction bases with no gene match: 8. The CDR3 runs 14 residues. Germline CDR1 and CDR2: SEHNR and FQNEAQ (reference sequence). In DNA, the CDR3 is TGTGCCAGCAGCCACACAGGGGGCGAGGGGACCCAGTACTTC. Protein sequence: CASSHTGGEGTQYF.

This clone showed up just a few times. This sequence joins TRBV7-6 and TRBJ2-7; 7 positions match TRBD1. J was trimmed by 0 bases and V by 5 bases; bases with no gene match: 1. Per the germline V gene, CDR1 is SGHVS and CDR2 is FNYEAQ. This CDR3 contains 13 residues. The CDR3 region has the DNA TGTGCCAGCAGCGACAGGGTCTCCTACGAGCAGTACTTC. It encodes CASSDRVSYEQYF.

The V gene is TRBV28, the J gene TRBJ1-5; TRBD1 might be the D (6 bases). The CDR3 is 14 amino acids. Germline CDR1 is MDHEN and CDR2 is SYDVKM. V was pared by 9 bases and J by 9 bases, with 21 bases between. This CDR3 is CASRAGGQVGPQHF. In DNA form, the CDR3 reads TGTGCCAGTAGGGCGGGGGGCCAGGTGGGGCCCCAGCATTTT.